This T cell receptor beta chain was obtained from a study of blood T cell repertoires in COVID-19. This CDR3 is built from 13 residues. CDR1 and CDR2 (germline): GTSNPN, SVGIG (reference sequence). V lost 5 bases, J lost 2 bases, and 10 bases lay in between. This clone was seen just once. The assay was immunoSEQ multiplex PCR, and TCRdb's table has in-frame clones only and misses some. The top ten hold about 10% of the sample, which has roughly 93,000 clones, approximately 84% seen once. The rearrangement joins TRBV30 to TRBJ1-3; D not certain. The sample comprised peripheral blood. The TCR comes from an elderly woman with acute or convalescent COVID-19. The CDR3, as DNA: TGTGCCTGGGCGGACTGGGCTGGAAACACCATATATTTT. Translated, it gives CAWADWAGNTIYF.